The 7 T cell receptor beta chains below all came from one sample that was sequenced in a study of graft-versus-host responses after intestinal transplantation. Data came from immunoSEQ multiplex PCR; TCRdb stores just in-frame clones and leaves some out. Seen here are 11,000 to 15,000 clones, around 94% observed once, and the top ten hold roughly 0.7%. The sequences come from PBMCs, collected 9 days after transplant. Receptor source: a human patient who received an intestinal transplant, so some T cells may come from the graft donor.

This sequence joins TRBV9 and TRBJ1-1, with D possibly matching TRBD1 (6 bases). The germline gives CDR1 SGDLS, CDR2 YYNGEE. The CDR3 runs to 15 residues. V was clipped by 0 bases and J by 2 bases, with 11 bases between them. CDR3 sequence reads: CASSVGGQINTEAFF. CDR3 nucleotides: TGTGCCAGCAGCGTAGGAGGACAGATAAACACTGAAGCTTTCTTT.

The sample holds one count of this clone. CDR3 DNA sequence: TGTGCCACCAGCTCGGACTCTAATGAAAAACTGTTTTTT. It encodes CATSSDSNEKLFF. The gene calls are TRBV15 and TRBJ1-4; D is unresolved. Germline V gives CDR1 LNHNV, CDR2 YYDKDF (reference sequence). V dropped 5 bases and J dropped 3 bases, with 7 bases sitting between them. The CDR3 spans 13 residues.

The V gene is TRBV9, the J gene TRBJ1-2, with D perhaps matching TRBD1 (5 bases). CDR3 length: 13 amino acids. The germline V and J ends were trimmed by 0 bases and 6 bases, with 9 bases remaining between them. Per the germline V gene, CDR1 is SGDLS and CDR2 is YYNGEE. CDR3 amino acids: CASSVGGAHGYTF. Here the CDR3 DNA reads TGTGCCAGCAGCGTAGGAGGGGCCCATGGCTACACCTTC.

This chain links TRBV7-2 with TRBJ2-3; 10 bases are shared with TRBD2. V lost 4 bases, J lost 6 bases, and 7 bases stayed unmatched. Germline V CDR1 and CDR2: SGHTA, FQGNSA. CDR3 size: 15 residues. CDR3 DNA sequence: TGTGCCAGCAGCTCTACTAGCGGGGTAGGGGATACGCAGTATTTT. This encodes CASSSTSGVGDTQYF.

The V gene is TRBV10-3, the J gene TRBJ2-7, with unresolved D. The CDR3 is 13 residues long. The ends were cut back, 3 bases at V and 3 bases at J, with 9 bases in the middle. Germline V lookup: CDR1 ENHRY, CDR2 SYGVKD. Here the CDR3 DNA reads TGTGCCATCAGTGATGTCAACCACTACGAGCAGTACTTC. It is translated as CAISDVNHYEQYF.

The chain is built from TRBV27 and TRBJ2-7; 9 positions match TRBD1. Germline V lookup: CDR1 MNHEY, CDR2 SMNVEV (reference sequence). CDR3 size: 17 residues. The ends lost 1 base at V and 5 bases at J; junction bases unmatched: 12. In DNA, the CDR3 is TGTGCCAGCAGTTTATGGGGACAGGGCCCGGTAATGAACGAGCAGTACTTC. It codes for CASSLWGQGPVMNEQYF.

This chain uses TRBV6-5 with TRBJ1-5, with 9 bases that match TRBD1. Germline-derived CDR1 and CDR2 are MNHEY and SVGAGI. The CDR3 has 15 residues. J gave up 0 bases and V 6 bases, and 3 bases lay outside the gene matches. CDR3 sequence: CASRTGGSSNQPQHF. CDR3 DNA: TGTGCCAGCAGGACAGGGGGAAGTAGCAATCAGCCCCAGCATTTT.